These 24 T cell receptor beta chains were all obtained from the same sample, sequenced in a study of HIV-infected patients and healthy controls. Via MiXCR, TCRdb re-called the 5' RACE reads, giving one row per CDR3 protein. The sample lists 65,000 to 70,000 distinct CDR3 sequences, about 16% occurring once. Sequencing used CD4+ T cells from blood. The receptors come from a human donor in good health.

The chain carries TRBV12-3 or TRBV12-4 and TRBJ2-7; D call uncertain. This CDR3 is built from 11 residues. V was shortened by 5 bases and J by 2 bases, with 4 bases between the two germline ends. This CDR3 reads CASSTTYEQYF. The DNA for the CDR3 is TGTGCCAGCAGTACTACCTACGAGCAGTACTTC.

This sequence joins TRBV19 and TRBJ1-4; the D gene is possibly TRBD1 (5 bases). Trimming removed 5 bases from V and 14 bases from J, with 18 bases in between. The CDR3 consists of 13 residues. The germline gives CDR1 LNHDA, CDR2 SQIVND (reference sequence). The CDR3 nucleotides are TGTGCCAGTAGTCCCCCACCCGGGACTCTTCTGTTTTTT. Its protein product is CASSPPPGTLLFF.

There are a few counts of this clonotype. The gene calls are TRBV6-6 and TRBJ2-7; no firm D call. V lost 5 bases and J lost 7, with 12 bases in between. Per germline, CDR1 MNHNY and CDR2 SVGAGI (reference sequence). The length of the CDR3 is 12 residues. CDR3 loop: CASSTVGPEQYF. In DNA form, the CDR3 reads TGTGCCAGCAGTACCGTTGGCCCAGAGCAGTACTTC.

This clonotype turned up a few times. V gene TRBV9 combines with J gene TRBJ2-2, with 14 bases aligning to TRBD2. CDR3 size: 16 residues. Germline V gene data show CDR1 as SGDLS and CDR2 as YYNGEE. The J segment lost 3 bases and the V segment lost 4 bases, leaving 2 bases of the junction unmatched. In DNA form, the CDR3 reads TGTGCCAGCAGCAAGGGACTAGCGGGAGACACCGGGGAGCTGTTTTTT. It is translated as CASSKGLAGDTGELFF.

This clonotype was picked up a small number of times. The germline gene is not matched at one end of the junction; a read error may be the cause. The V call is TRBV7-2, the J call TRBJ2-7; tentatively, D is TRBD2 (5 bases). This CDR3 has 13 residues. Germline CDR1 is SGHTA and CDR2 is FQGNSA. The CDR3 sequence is CASSLSGVGKTHF. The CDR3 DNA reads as TGTGCCAGCAGCTTATCCGGGGTGGGAAAGACGCACTTC.

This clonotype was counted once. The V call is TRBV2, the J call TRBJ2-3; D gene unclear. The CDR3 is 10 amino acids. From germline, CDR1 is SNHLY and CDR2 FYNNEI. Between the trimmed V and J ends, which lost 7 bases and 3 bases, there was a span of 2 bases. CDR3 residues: CASNTDTQYF. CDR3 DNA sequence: TGTGCCAGCAATACAGATACGCAGTATTTT.

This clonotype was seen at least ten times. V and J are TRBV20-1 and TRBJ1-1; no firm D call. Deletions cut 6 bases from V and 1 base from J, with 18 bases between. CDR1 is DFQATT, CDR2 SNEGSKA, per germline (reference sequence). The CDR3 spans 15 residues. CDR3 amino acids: CSAPPGGGRNTEAFF. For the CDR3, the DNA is TGCAGTGCCCCTCCGGGTGGAGGGCGGAACACTGAAGCTTTCTTT.

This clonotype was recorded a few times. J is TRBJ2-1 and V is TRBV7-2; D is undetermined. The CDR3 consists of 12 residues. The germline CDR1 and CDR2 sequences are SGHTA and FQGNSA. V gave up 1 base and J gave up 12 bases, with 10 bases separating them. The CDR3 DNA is TGTGCCAGCAGCTTAGTACCCCGCGCGCAGTTCTTC. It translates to CASSLVPRAQFF.

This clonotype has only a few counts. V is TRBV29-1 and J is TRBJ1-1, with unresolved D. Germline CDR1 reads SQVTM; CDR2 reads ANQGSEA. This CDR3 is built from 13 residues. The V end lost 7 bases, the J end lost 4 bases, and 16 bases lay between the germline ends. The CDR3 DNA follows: TGCAGCGGGGTTAGGGTGAGTGGCACTGAAGCTTTCTTT. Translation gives CSGVRVSGTEAFF.

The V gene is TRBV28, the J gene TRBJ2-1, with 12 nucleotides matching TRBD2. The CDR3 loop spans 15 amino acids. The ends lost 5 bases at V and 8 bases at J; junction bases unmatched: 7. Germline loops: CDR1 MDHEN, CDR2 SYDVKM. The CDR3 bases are TGTGCCAGCAGTCGGCTAGCGGGGGGGCCTCATGAGCAGTTCTTC. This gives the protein CASSRLAGGPHEQFF.

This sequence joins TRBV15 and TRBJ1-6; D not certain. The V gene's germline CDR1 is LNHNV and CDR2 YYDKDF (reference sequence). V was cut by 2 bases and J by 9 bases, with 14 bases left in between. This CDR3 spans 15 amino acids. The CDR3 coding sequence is TGTGCCACCAGCAGAAAGACGGACGGTGGTTCACCCCTCCACTTT. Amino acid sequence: CATSRKTDGGSPLHF.

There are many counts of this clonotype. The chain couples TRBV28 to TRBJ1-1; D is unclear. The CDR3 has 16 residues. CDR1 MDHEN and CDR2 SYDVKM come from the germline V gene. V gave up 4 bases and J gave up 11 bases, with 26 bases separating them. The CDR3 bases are TGTGCCAGCAGTTCTCCCCGACTACGTACGCCCAGGAGGGCTTTCTTT. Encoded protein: CASSSPRLRTPRRAFF.

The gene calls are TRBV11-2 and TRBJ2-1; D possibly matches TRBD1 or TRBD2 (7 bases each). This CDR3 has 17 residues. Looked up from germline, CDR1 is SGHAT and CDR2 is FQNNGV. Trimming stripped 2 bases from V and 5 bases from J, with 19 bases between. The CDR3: CASSLSPAGGADNEQFF. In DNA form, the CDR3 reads TGTGCCAGCAGCTTATCCCCAGCAGGGGGGGCAGACAATGAGCAGTTCTTC.

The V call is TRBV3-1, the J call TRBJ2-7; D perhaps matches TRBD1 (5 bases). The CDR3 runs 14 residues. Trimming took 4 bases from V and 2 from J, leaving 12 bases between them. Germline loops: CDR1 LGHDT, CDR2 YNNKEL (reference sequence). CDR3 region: CASSPGRAPYEQYF. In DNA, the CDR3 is TGTGCCAGCAGCCCCGGCAGGGCCCCCTACGAGCAGTACTTC.

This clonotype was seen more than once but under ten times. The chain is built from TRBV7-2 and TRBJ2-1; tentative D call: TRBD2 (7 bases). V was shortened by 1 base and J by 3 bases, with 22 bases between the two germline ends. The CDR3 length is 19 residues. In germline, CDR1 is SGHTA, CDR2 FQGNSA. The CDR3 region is CASSLGASRGRALYNEQFF. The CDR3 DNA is TGTGCCAGCAGCTTAGGGGCCTCTAGGGGGAGGGCCCTCTACAATGAGCAGTTCTTC.

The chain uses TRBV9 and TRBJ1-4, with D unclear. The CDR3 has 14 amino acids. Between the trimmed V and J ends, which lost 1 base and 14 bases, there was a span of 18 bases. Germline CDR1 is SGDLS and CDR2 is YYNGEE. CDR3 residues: CASSVYPAGGSLFF. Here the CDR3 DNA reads TGTGCCAGCAGCGTATATCCTGCCGGAGGATCGCTGTTTTTT.

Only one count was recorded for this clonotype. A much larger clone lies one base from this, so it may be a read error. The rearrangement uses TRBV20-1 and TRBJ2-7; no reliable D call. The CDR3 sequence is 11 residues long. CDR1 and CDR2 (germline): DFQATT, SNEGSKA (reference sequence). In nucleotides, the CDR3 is TGCAGTGCTAGGTCCGGTTACGAGCAGAACTTC. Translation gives CSARSGYEQNF.

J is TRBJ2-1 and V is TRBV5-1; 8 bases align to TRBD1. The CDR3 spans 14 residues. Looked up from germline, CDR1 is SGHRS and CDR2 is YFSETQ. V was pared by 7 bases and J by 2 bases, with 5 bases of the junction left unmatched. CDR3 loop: CASHTGGPYNEQFF. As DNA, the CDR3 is TGCGCCAGCCACACAGGGGGACCCTACAATGAGCAGTTCTTC.

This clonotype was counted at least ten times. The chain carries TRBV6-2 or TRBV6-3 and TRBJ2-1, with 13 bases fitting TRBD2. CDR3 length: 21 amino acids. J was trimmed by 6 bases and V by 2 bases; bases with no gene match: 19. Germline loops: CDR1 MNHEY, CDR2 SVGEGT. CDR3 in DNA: TGTGCCAGCAGTTACCCTTCTAGGACTAGCGGGAGCTCTCTACGCGTCAATGAGCAGTTCTTC. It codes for CASSYPSRTSGSSLRVNEQFF.

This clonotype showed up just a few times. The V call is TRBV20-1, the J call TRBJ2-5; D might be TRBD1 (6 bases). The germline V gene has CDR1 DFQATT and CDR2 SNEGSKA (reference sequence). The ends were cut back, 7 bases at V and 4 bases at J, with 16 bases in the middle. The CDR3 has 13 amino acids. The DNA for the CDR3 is TGCAGTGTTGAAGAAGGGGGAAGAGAGACCCAGTACTTC. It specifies CSVEEGGRETQYF.

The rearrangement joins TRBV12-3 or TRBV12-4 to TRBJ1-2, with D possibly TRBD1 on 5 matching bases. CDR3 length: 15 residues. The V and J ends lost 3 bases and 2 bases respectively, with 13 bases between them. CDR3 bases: TGTGCCAGCAGTTTGGGGACGGGGAGGAACTATGGCTACACCTTC. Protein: CASSLGTGRNYGYTF.

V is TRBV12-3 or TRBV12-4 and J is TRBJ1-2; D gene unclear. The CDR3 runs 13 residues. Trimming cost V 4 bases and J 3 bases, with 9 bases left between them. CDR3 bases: TGTGCCAGCAGTTCAAGGGAAGACTATGGCTACACCTTC. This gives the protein CASSSREDYGYTF.

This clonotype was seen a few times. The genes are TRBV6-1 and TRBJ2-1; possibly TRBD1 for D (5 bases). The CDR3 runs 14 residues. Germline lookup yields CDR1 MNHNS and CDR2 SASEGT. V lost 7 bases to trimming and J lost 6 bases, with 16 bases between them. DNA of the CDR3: TGTGCCAGCAATCGGGCAGGGTCCCCCAATGAGCAGTTCTTC. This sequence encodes CASNRAGSPNEQFF.

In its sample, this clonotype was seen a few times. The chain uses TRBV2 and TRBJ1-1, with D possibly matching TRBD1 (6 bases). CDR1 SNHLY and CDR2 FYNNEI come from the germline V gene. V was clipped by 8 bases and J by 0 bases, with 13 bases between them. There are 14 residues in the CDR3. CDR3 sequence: CASPRGAVNTEAFF. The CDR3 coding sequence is TGTGCCAGCCCTCGGGGGGCGGTGAACACTGAAGCTTTCTTT.